The 27 T cell receptor beta chains below all came from one sample that was sequenced in a study of breast tumors, draining lymph nodes, adjacent tissues. The lymph nodes were axillary draining lymph nodes from breast cancer patients. MiXCR, applied by TCRdb to the multiplex PCR reads, yields one record per CDR3 protein. The sample shows hundreds of thousands of distinct CDR3 sequences, about 32% of them seen only once. The sequenced material came from axillary lymph node tissue. Every receptor here comes from a female donor with breast cancer. Some clones in this sample may be carry-over from other donors' samples.

With respect to this clonotype: This may be a read error: a much more frequent sequence differs by one nucleotide. CDR3 sequence: CASSVGGTGNAIYF. The CDR3 nucleotides read TGTGCCAGCAGTGTTGGCGGGACTGGAAACGCCATATATTTT. The rearrangement joins TRBV6-1 to TRBJ1-3; D may be TRBD1 (5 bases). Looked up from germline, CDR1 is MNHNS and CDR2 is SASEGT. This CDR3 region has 14 residues.

This clonotype has ten or more counts. This chain links TRBV5-1 with TRBJ2-5; TRBD2 agrees at 10 bases. With 2 bases clipped from V and 5 bases from J, the junction kept 6 bases outside the gene matches. CDR1 and CDR2 (germline): SGHRS, YFSETQ. The CDR3 loop spans 15 amino acids. CDR3 amino acids: CASSLAGGRHETQYF. The CDR3 DNA sequence: TGCGCCAGCAGCTTAGCGGGAGGGCGGCACGAGACCCAGTACTTC.

This clonotype appeared many times. The V call is TRBV5-1, the J call TRBJ2-1; 11 nucleotides align to TRBD2. CDR1 and CDR2 (germline): SGHRS, YFSETQ. With V trimmed by 2 bases and J by 7 bases, 5 bases remained unmatched. The CDR3 loop spans 15 amino acids. The CDR3 protein is CASSFDLAGGNEQFF. Written as DNA, the CDR3 is TGCGCCAGCAGCTTCGACCTAGCGGGAGGAAATGAGCAGTTCTTC.

This clonotype has more than one count but fewer than ten. The J gene is TRBJ1-1, the V gene TRBV3-1, with a possible D match to TRBD1 (5 bases). Germline V lookup: CDR1 LGHDT, CDR2 YNNKEL (reference sequence). The CDR3 contains 13 residues. V was pared by 5 bases and J by 5 bases, with 12 bases between. The CDR3 DNA reads as TGTGCCAGCAGCAGGGGTGGCGGGACTGAAGCTTTCTTT. Translation gives CASSRGGGTEAFF. Together with reference TRBV3-1 and TRBJ1-1, the CDR3 gives the full variable domain: DTAVSQTPKYLVTQMGNDKSIKCEQNLGHDTMYWYKQDSKKFLKIMFSYNNKELIINETVPNRFSPKSPDKAHLNLHINSLELGDSAVYFCASSRGGGTEAFFGQGTRLTVV.

This clonotype was counted many times. The chain uses TRBV5-1 and TRBJ1-4, with D uncertain. V was shortened by 4 bases and J by 5 bases, with 15 bases between the two germline ends. The CDR3 runs 15 residues. Germline V CDR1 and CDR2: SGHRS, YFSETQ. CDR3 protein: CASSLTGGGNEKLFF. The CDR3 coding sequence is TGCGCCAGCAGCCTGACGGGAGGCGGGAATGAAAAACTGTTTTTT. The full variable domain, its missing parts supplied by reference TRBV5-1 and TRBJ1-4, is KAGVTQTPRYLIKTRGQQVTLSCSPISGHRSVSWYQQTPGQGLQFLFEYFSETQRNKGNFPGRFSGRQFSNSRSEMNVSTLELGDSALYLCASSLTGGGNEKLFFGSGTQLSVL.

Remarks on this clonotype: This CDR3 is missing its conserved last phenylalanine or tryptophan, likely due to a read error. The gene calls are TRBV6-6 and TRBJ2-5; 7 bases match TRBD2. Looked up from germline, CDR1 is MNHNY and CDR2 is SVGAGI (reference sequence). The junction had 10 bases not matched to a gene; V was cut back by 5 bases and J by 4 bases. The CDR3 extends over 15 amino acids. The CDR3 protein is CASSHRLASRETQYC. CDR3 nucleotides: TGTGCCAGCAGTCACCGACTAGCCTCTCGAGAGACCCAGTACTGC.

In its sample, this clonotype was seen many times. V gene TRBV20-1 combines with J gene TRBJ2-3, with D possibly being TRBD1 (5 bases). The CDR3 has 13 amino acids. Germline V gene lookup returns CDR1 DFQATT and CDR2 SNEGSKA (reference sequence). The V and J ends lost 5 bases and 1 base respectively, with 10 bases between them. The CDR3 protein is CSAGAPGTDTQYF. The CDR3, as DNA: TGCAGTGCTGGGGCACCTGGCACAGATACGCAGTATTTT.

This clonotype was counted many times. The rearrangement uses TRBV15 and TRBJ2-7; the D gene could be TRBD1 or TRBD2 (5 bases each). Trimming removed 4 bases from V and 12 bases from J, with 13 bases in between. There are 11 residues in the CDR3. The germline V gene has CDR1 LNHNV and CDR2 YYDKDF (reference sequence). DNA for the CDR3: TGTGCCACCAGCATGGGGACCGCACGGTACTTC. Its protein product is CATSMGTARYF.

As to this clonotype: A read error is likely, as this CDR3 ends without the conserved phenylalanine or tryptophan. V and J are TRBV5-4 and TRBJ1-2, with 9 positions matching TRBD1. The CDR3 is made up of 15 amino acids. Germline CDR1 and CDR2: SGHNT and YYREEE (reference sequence). Unmatched junction bases numbered 11, after V lost 4 bases and J lost 7 bases. The CDR3 bases are TGTGCCAGCAGCCCTACGGGACAGGGTTTCGCTGGCTACACCCTC. Amino acids: CASSPTGQGFAGYTL.

This clonotype showed up many times. The genes are TRBV18 and TRBJ2-7; the D is unclear. The CDR3 sequence is 13 residues long. V was clipped by 4 bases and J by 0 bases, with 7 bases between them. Per the germline V gene, CDR1 is KGHSH and CDR2 is LQKENI. CDR3: CASSRVFSYEQYF. CDR3 nucleotides: TGTGCCAGCTCACGTGTCTTCTCCTACGAGCAGTACTTC. Using reference TRBV18 and TRBJ2-7 for the parts outside the CDR3, the full variable domain is NAGVMQNPRHLVRRRGQEARLRCSPMKGHSHVYWYRQLPEEGLKFMVYLQKENIIDESGMPKERFSAEFPKEGPSILRIQQVVRGDSAAYFCASSRVFSYEQYFGPGTRLTVT.

This clonotype was observed many times. The V call is TRBV4-1, the J call TRBJ2-3, with D hard to call. Germline V lookup: CDR1 MGHRA, CDR2 YSYEKL. The CDR3 covers 12 residues. V dropped 6 bases and J dropped 4 bases, with 8 bases sitting between them. The CDR3 here is CASSRRPDTQYF. CDR3 DNA sequence: TGCGCCAGCAGTCGGCGCCCAGATACGCAGTATTTT.

This clonotype was counted ten times or more. DNA for the CDR3: TGTGCCAGCAGTGGGGACGGGTTCTATCAGCCCCAGCATTTT. It codes for CASSGDGFYQPQHF. V usage is TRBV6-1 and J usage is TRBJ1-5, with D possibly TRBD1 on 5 matching bases. Germline V lookup: CDR1 MNHNS, CDR2 SASEGT. V lost 4 bases and J lost 5, with 12 bases in between. The CDR3 runs 14 residues.

A word on this clonotype: This may be a read error: a much more frequent sequence differs by one nucleotide. CDR3 protein: CASSLRGGRERTGELFF. In DNA, the CDR3 is TGTGCCAGCAGCTTGAGAGGTGGCAGGGAAAGGACCGGGGAGCTGTTTTTT. The chain recombines TRBV5-5 with TRBJ2-2; possible D gene TRBD1, 5 bases. This CDR3 is built from 17 residues. V lost 1 base and J lost 5, with 18 bases in between. Per germline, CDR1 SGHKS and CDR2 YYEKEE (reference sequence).

Points on this clonotype: Germline and junction disagree at one end, which may indicate a read error. The chain is built from TRBV2 and TRBJ2-3; TRBD1 agrees at 7 bases. Germline-derived CDR1 and CDR2 are SNHLY and FYNNEI. The length of the CDR3 is 14 residues. In DNA form, the CDR3 reads TGCGCCACCAAACGGGACAGTAACACAGATACGCAGTATTTT. Residues: CATKRDSNTDTQYF.

The rearrangement joins TRBV18 to TRBJ2-1; 9 nucleotides align to TRBD1. V lost 5 bases and J lost 2; bases outside the gene matches: 4. The CDR3 loop spans 15 amino acids. Germline assignment: CDR1 KGHSH and CDR2 LQKENI. The chain's CDR3 is CASSTGTGTYNEQFF. The CDR3 DNA sequence: TGTGCCAGCTCAACCGGGACAGGGACCTACAATGAGCAGTTCTTC.

Ten or more counts support this clonotype. The rearrangement uses TRBV6-5 and TRBJ1-5; D call uncertain. Germline CDR1 is MNHEY and CDR2 is SVGAGI. V lost 8 bases to trimming and J lost 0 bases, with 11 bases between them. The CDR3 totals 14 residues. The CDR3 region has the DNA TGTGCCAGCCAGCCAGGTCATAGCAATCAGCCCCAGCATTTT. Translation: CASQPGHSNQPQHF.

The CDR3 loop is CSARAWDKAFTEAFF. Here the CDR3 DNA reads TGCAGTGCTAGGGCCTGGGACAAAGCGTTCACTGAAGCTTTCTTT. This chain uses TRBV20-1 with TRBJ1-1, with D tentatively TRBD1 (6 bases). CDR1 DFQATT and CDR2 SNEGSKA come from the germline V gene (reference sequence). Trimming cost V 3 bases and J 4 bases, with 18 bases left between them. The CDR3 contains 15 residues.

The chain combines TRBV12-3 or TRBV12-4 with TRBJ1-1; D perhaps matches TRBD1 (6 bases). V was clipped by 6 bases and J by 3 bases, with 11 bases between them. The CDR3 loop spans 13 amino acids. The CDR3 region has the DNA TGTGCCAGCAGGAAACAGGGTTACACTGAAGCTTTCTTT. Protein: CASRKQGYTEAFF.

This clonotype occurred a few times. The V gene is TRBV5-6, the J gene TRBJ2-1, with 11 bases matching TRBD2. After removal of 0 bases from V and 7 bases from J, the junction contained 6 bases not matched to a gene. The CDR3 extends over 16 amino acids. Germline-derived CDR1 and CDR2 are SGHDT and YYEEEE. The CDR3 loop reads CASSLAGTSGWNEQFF. The CDR3 coding sequence is TGTGCCAGCAGCTTGGCCGGGACTAGCGGATGGAATGAGCAGTTCTTC.

This clonotype has at least ten counts. V is TRBV7-9 and J is TRBJ2-7; 7 bases agree with TRBD2. V lost 3 bases, J lost 4 bases, and 6 bases stayed unmatched. This CDR3 comprises 14 residues. Germline V gene data show CDR1 as SEHNR and CDR2 as FQNEAQ (reference sequence). The CDR3 is CASSFGRGRYEQYF. CDR3 sequence (DNA): TGTGCCAGCAGCTTTGGGCGGGGGAGGTACGAGCAGTACTTC.

There are many counts of this clonotype. The chain is built from TRBV11-3 and TRBJ1-3; the D gene is possibly TRBD1 (5 bases). This CDR3 is 17 amino acids long. Germline V lookup: CDR1 SGHNT, CDR2 YENEEA. Trimming shortened V by 4 bases and J by 0 bases, and 16 bases separated the two germline ends. The CDR3 nucleotides are TGTGCCAGCAGCTCTATCGGGACGGCGAGCTCTGGAAACACCATATATTTT. Its translation is CASSSIGTASSGNTIYF.

In this sample, this clonotype turned up many times. The CDR3 sequence is CASTLDPANYGYTF. CDR3 nucleotides: TGTGCCAGCACCTTGGATCCAGCTAACTATGGCTACACCTTC. The V gene is TRBV7-2, the J gene TRBJ1-2; D gene unclear. The V gene lost 7 bases and the J gene lost 0 bases, with 12 bases spanning the gap. This CDR3 is 14 amino acids long. In germline, CDR1 is SGHTA, CDR2 FQGNSA.

The sample holds a few counts of this clonotype. The chain carries TRBV7-9 and TRBJ1-1; 7 bases match TRBD1. Trimming removed 5 bases from V and 2 bases from J; junction bases left unmatched: 8. In germline, CDR1 is SEHNR, CDR2 FQNEAQ (reference sequence). The CDR3 has 15 amino acids. CDR3 region: CASSQGGWGNTEAFF. The CDR3 nucleotides read TGTGCCAGCAGCCAGGGGGGCTGGGGAAACACTGAAGCTTTCTTT. The full variable domain, in which reference TRBV7-9 and TRBJ1-1 provide the parts outside the CDR3, is DTGVSQNPRHKITKRGQNVTFRCDPISEHNRLYWYRQTLGQGPEFLTYFQNEAQLEKSRLLSDRFSAERPKGSFSTLEIQRTEQGDSAMYLCASSQGGWGNTEAFFGQGTRLTVV.

The table lists this clonotype with many counts. The chain links TRBV12-3 or TRBV12-4 to TRBJ1-5; 7 nucleotides match TRBD1. Germline trimming cut 4 bases from V and 4 bases from J; bases unmatched to any gene: 1. The CDR3 length is 13 residues. This CDR3 reads CASSSTGNQPQHF. The CDR3 nucleotides read TGTGCCAGCAGTTCGACAGGGAATCAGCCCCAGCATTTT.

In its sample, this clonotype was seen many times. The CDR3 region has the DNA TGTGCCAGCAGCCAAGAGAGGGGTACCGGGGAGCTGTTTTTT. Encoded protein: CASSQERGTGELFF. J is TRBJ2-2 and V is TRBV14, with D perhaps given as TRBD1 or TRBD2 (5 bases each). V lost 0 bases to trimming and J lost 5 bases, with 7 bases between them. Germline-derived CDR1 and CDR2 are SGHDN and FVKESK. CDR3 size: 14 residues. Supplemented by reference TRBV14 and TRBJ2-2, the full variable domain reads EAGVTQFPSHSVIEKGQTVTLRCDPISGHDNLYWYRRVMGKEIKFLLHFVKESKQDESGMPNNRFLAERTGGTYSTLKVQPAELEDSGVYFCASSQERGTGELFFGEGSRLTVL.

At least ten counts were recorded for this clonotype. The CDR3 DNA sequence: TGCGCCAGCAGCCAAGAAATCGCGGCCGGGGAGCTGTTTTTT. Translation gives CASSQEIAAGELFF. The V and J genes are TRBV4-3 and TRBJ2-2; D unresolved. The germline V gene has CDR1 LGHNA and CDR2 YSLEER. Deletions cut 0 bases from V and 6 bases from J, with 8 bases between. This CDR3 region has 14 residues.

This clonotype has ten or more counts. V usage is TRBV6-1 and J usage is TRBJ1-3; D uncertain. V was shortened by 4 bases and J by 0 bases, with 10 bases between the two germline ends. Germline-derived CDR1 and CDR2 are MNHNS and SASEGT. CDR3 length: 15 residues. CDR3 sequence reads: CASSGLVSSGNTIYF. DNA of the CDR3: TGTGCCAGCAGTGGACTGGTCTCCTCTGGAAACACCATATATTTT.